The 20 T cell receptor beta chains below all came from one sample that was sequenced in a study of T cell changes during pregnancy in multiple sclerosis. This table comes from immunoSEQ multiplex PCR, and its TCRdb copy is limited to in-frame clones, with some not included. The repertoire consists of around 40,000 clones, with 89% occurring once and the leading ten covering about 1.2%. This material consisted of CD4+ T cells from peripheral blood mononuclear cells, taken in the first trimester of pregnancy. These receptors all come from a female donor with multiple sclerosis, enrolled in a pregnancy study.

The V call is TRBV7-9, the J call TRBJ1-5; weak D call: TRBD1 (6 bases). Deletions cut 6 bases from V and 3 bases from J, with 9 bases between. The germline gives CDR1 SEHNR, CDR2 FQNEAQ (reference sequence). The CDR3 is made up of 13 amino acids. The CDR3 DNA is TGTGCCAGCAGTCGACAGGACAATCAGCCCCAGCATTTT. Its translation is CASSRQDNQPQHF.

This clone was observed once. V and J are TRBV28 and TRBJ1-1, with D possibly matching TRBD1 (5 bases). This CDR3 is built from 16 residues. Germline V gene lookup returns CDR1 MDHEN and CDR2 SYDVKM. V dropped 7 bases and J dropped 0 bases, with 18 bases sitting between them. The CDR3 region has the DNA TGTGCCAGCATGGTAGCCGGGGGTAACATGAACACTGAAGCTTTCTTT. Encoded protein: CASMVAGGNMNTEAFF.

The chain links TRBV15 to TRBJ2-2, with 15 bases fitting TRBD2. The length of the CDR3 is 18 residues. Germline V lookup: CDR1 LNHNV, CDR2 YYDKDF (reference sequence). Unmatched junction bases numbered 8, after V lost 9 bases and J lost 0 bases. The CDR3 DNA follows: TGTGCCACTCTACCGGGACTAGCGGGAGGATCGAACACCGGGGAGCTGTTTTTT. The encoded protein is CATLPGLAGGSNTGELFF.

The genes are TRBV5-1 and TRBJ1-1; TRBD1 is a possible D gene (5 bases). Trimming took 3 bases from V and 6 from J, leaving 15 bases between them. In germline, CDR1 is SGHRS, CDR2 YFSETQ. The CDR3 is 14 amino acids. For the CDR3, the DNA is TGCGCCAGCAGCTGGACGGGGGATGGGGCTGAAGCTTTCTTT. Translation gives CASSWTGDGAEAFF.

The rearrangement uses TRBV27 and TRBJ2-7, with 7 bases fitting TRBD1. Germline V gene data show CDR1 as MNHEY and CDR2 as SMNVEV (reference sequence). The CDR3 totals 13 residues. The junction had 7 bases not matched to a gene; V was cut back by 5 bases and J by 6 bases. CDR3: CASSLDRAVEQYF. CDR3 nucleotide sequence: TGTGCCAGCAGTCTAGACAGGGCGGTCGAGCAGTACTTC.

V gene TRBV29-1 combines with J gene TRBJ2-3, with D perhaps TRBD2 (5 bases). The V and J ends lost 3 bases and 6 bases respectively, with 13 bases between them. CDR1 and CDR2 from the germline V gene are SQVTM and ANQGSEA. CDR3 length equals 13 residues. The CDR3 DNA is TGCAGCGTTGATAATAGAGGGAGCGATACGCAGTATTTT. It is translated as CSVDNRGSDTQYF.

The CDR3 DNA sequence: TGTGCCATCAGTGAGCGGATACTGGACTCCGGAACCGCAGATACGCAGTATTTT. Protein: CAISERILDSGTADTQYF. This rearrangement joins TRBV10-3 to TRBJ2-3, with D tentatively TRBD2 (5 bases). Germline CDR1 ENHRY, CDR2 SYGVKD. The CDR3 loop spans 18 amino acids. V lost 2 bases to trimming and J lost 4 bases, with 22 bases between them.

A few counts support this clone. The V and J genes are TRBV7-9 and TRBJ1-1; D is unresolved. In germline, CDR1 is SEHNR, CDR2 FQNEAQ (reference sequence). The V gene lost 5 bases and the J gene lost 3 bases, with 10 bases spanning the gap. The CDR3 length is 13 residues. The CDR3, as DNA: TGTGCCAGCAGCCTCGGGGAAGACACTGAAGCTTTCTTT. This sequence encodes CASSLGEDTEAFF. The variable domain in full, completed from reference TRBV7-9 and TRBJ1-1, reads DTGVSQNPRHKITKRGQNVTFRCDPISEHNRLYWYRQTLGQGPEFLTYFQNEAQLEKSRLLSDRFSAERPKGSFSTLEIQRTEQGDSAMYLCASSLGEDTEAFFGQGTRLTVV.

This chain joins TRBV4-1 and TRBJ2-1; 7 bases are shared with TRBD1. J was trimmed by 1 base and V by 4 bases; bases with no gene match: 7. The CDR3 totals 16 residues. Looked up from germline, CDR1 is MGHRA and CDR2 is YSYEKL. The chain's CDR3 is CASSLVIRGSYNEQFF. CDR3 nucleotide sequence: TGCGCCAGCAGCCTAGTTATCAGGGGGTCCTACAATGAGCAGTTCTTC.

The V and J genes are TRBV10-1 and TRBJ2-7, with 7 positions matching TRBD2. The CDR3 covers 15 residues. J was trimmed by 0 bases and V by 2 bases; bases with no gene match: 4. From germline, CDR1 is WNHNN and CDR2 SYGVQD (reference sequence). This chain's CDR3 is CASSEGTTSSYEQYF. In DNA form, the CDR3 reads TGCGCCAGCAGTGAGGGGACTACAAGCTCCTACGAGCAGTACTTC.

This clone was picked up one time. The CDR3 sequence is CASSSESRDTQYF. In DNA form, the CDR3 reads TGCGCCAGCAGCTCGGAGTCCCGGGATACGCAGTATTTT. This rearrangement joins TRBV5-1 to TRBJ2-3; D remains ambiguous. Per the germline V gene, CDR1 is SGHRS and CDR2 is YFSETQ. The CDR3 runs 13 residues. Trimming removed 3 bases at V and 6 bases at J, with 11 bases between. Looking up the rest from reference TRBV5-1 and TRBJ2-3 gives the full variable domain: KAGVTQTPRYLIKTRGQQVTLSCSPISGHRSVSWYQQTPGQGLQFLFEYFSETQRNKGNFPGRFSGRQFSNSRSEMNVSTLELGDSALYLCASSSESRDTQYFGPGTRLTVL.

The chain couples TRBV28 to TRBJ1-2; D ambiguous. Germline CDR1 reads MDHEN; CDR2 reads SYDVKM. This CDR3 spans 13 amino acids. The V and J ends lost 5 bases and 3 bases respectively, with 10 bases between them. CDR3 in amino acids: CASSAMGDYGYTF. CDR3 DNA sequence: TGTGCCAGCAGTGCTATGGGAGACTATGGCTACACCTTC.

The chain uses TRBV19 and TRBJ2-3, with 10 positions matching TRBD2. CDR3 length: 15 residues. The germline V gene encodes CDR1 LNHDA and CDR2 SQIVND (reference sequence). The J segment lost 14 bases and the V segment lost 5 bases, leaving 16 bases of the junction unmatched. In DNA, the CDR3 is TGTGCCAGTAGTTCCTTATATAGCGGGAGGCATCTGGCGTATTTT. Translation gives CASSSLYSGRHLAYF. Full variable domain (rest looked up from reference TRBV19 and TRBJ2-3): DGGITQSPKYLFRKEGQNVTLSCEQNLNHDAMYWYRQDPGQGLRLIYYSQIVNDFQKGDIAEGYSVSREKKESFPLTVTSAQKNPTAFYLCASSSLYSGRHLAYFGPGTRLTVL.

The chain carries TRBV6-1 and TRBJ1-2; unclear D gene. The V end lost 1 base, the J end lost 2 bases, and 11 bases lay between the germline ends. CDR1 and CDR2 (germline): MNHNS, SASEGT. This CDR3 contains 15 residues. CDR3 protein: CASSEVVGRNYGYTF. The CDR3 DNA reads TGTGCCAGCAGTGAAGTGGTGGGCCGGAACTATGGCTACACCTTC.

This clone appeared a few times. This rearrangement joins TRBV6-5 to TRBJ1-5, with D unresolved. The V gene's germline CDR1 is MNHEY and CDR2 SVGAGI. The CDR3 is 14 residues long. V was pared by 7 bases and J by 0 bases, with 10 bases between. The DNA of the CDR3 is TGTGCCAGCAAAAAACTCCTTAGCAATCAGCCCCAGCATTTT. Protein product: CASKKLLSNQPQHF.

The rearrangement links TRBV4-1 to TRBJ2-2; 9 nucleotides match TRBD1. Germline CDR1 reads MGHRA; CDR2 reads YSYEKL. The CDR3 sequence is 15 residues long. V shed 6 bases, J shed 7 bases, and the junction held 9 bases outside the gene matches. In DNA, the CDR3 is TGCGCCAGCAGTCGTGGGGACAGGGATGGCGGGGAGCTGTTTTTT. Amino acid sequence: CASSRGDRDGGELFF.

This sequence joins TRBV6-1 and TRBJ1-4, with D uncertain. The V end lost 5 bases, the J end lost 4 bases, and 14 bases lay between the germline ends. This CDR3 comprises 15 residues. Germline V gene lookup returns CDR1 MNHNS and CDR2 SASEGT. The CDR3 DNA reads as TGTGCCAGCAGTTCAAGACTCCTTAATAATGAAAAACTGTTTTTT. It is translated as CASSSRLLNNEKLFF.

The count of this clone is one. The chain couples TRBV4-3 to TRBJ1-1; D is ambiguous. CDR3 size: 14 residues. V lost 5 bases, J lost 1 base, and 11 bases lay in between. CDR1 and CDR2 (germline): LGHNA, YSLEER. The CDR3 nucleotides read TGCGCCAGCAGCGCGGAGGGATGGAACACTGAAGCTTTCTTT. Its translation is CASSAEGWNTEAFF.

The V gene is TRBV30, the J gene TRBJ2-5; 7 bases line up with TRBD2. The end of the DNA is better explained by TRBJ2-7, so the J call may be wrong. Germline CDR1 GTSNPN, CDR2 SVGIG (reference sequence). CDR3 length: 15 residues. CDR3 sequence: CAWSVQTSEFDEQYF. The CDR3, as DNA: TGTGCCTGGAGTGTACAAACTAGCGAGTTTGACGAGCAGTACTTC.

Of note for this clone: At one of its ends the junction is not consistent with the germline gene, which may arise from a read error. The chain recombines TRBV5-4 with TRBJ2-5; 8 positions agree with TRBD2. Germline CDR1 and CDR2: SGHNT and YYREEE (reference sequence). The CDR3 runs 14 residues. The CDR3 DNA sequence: TGTGCCAGCAGCTTGTCAGCTAGCGGGTTAGGGAAGGACTTC. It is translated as CASSLSASGLGKDF.